The T cell receptor (beta chain) described here comes from a study of cytomegalovirus exposure and HLA in healthy donors (dated by TCRdb to the late 2010s). Notes on the research overall: In an earlier analysis of under 600 of the donors, less than 350 Gb of sequence data and 90 million to 120 million unique TCR beta sequences from approximately 180 million T cells were reported. Of the 300 to 500 genotyped donors, approximately 80% were placed in the genetic ancestry cluster associated with self-reported Caucasian donors. On average, roughly 240,000 unique TCR beta nucleotide sequences were sequenced per donor among 350 to 400 genotyped donors of the cohort, with 15% to 20% of those sequences being non-productive. To predict cytomegalovirus infection status, the study brought together high-throughput TCR immunosequencing, statistical association of individual TCRs with disease status, and machine learning. Roughly 300 gigabases of sequencing data and approximately 80 million unique TCR sequences were included in an early release covering about 700 HLA-typed donors. Four to six DR-DQ haplotypes were handled as single units for association and clustering, since linkage in the cohort was strong. Donor age, sex, ethnicity and CMV serostatus were collected together with the repertoire data. Using immunosequencing, the study profiled T cell repertoires from 500 to 800 subjects and related those repertoires to cytomegalovirus serostatus. To decide whether each TCR beta V gene segment behaved as functional or pseudogenic, an earlier analysis of 587 of the donors relied on high-throughput TCR beta sequencing. All discovery cohort repertoires had been generated using a single sequencing platform. Along with the roughly 710-subject first cohort, a separate validation cohort of around 120 different subjects was used. A later analysis re-examined previously published TCR beta repertoires from roughly 720 donors and added high-resolution HLA genotyping to investigate patterns of TCR occurrence. The number of typed donors differed by locus: about 629-630 for A, B, C, DRB1 and DQB1; roughly 510 for DQA1; approximately 600 for DPA1; and around 450 for DPB1. In a later genetic analysis, genome-wide SNP genotypes for 398 of the 666 donors were used, and that subset was treated as a discovery cohort. HLA typing included class I and class II loci at four-digit resolution. The study aimed to test whether cataloging public T cell receptors could reveal signatures of past pathogen exposure. Rather than drawing on any new phenotypic data, the later analysis identified candidate immune exposures from TCR beta sequences and the way those sequences occurred across donors.

The full study reports these points: In a later analysis, 15,000 to 20,000 TCR beta sequences were associated with specific HLA alleles at a false discovery rate of 0.05. Broadly in line with IMGT annotations, most TCR beta V segments showed up in productive rearrangements about 90% or about 30% of the time in an earlier analysis of 587 of the donors. The study gave a list of 150 to 200 TCR beta chains associated with cytomegalovirus. A cluster of highly shared sequence variants was judged likely to represent a technical artifact of the sequencing pipeline. Three of the identified cytomegalovirus-associated TCR beta chains were confirmed in vitro to be specific for cytomegalovirus antigens. A later analysis found that HLA-associated TCR beta chains were more clonally expanded and had lower generation probabilities than equally common non-associated chains. According to a later analysis, parvovirus B19, influenza, CMV and Epstein-Barr virus appeared linked to several top co-occurrence clusters. The cohort was sequenced for TCR beta chains only, and without alpha or paired-chain data the features that could be detected were limited. For the cohort, immune exposure information was limited to CMV serostatus. Assigning TCR associations to individual alleles was difficult when HLA alleles, especially DR and DQ, strongly co-occurred. Linkage disequilibrium might explain the correlated functional status among segregating V segments, but an unknown experimental factor could not be ruled out. Across donors, most TCR sequences were observed very rarely, whereas some public TCRs were present in many individuals. HLA typing was unavailable for some donors at each locus, so association tests used only the typed subset. Compared with the roughly 710-donor mean, donors in an Asian-associated ancestry cluster had fewer N-insertions in productive TCRs, according to a later genetic analysis. The 87-base-pair reads could not distinguish some IMGT-functional V segments, including TRBV6-2 and TRBV6-3, so those segments were excluded. It was suggested by the authors that the approach could potentially be generalized to other disease states and immunological phenotypes. A later analysis found that TCR association rates varied across HLA loci, with DRB1 alleles showing the most associated TCRs and HLA-C alleles the fewest. A later analysis found that most CMV-associated TCR beta chains appeared HLA-restricted, with HLA associations seemingly driven largely by CMV exposure. A further reported finding was that TCR beta sequences accurately predicted the HLA-A and HLA-B alleles for most subjects in the first cohort. Presence/absence analyses assumed roughly uniform sequencing depth across donors, an assumption that may not hold. Because counts were too low, seventeen rarely observed V segments, including chromosome 9 orphons, were excluded from the earlier analysis of 587 of the donors. In both the original and validation cohorts, the classifier was reported to diagnose cytomegalovirus status with high specificity and sensitivity. In a later genetic analysis, a missense DCLRE1C variant was associated with V-gene and J-gene trimming of TCR beta chains, and the association was replicated in an independent cohort.

The cohort comprised hundreds of healthy bone marrow donors. At the time of sampling, all cohort members were nominally healthy, though unrecorded immune exposures were likely present. The donor tested CMV seronegative, placing the donor among the 350 or so seronegative members of the cohort. A peripheral blood sample was collected from each donor, and TCR beta sequencing was performed on peripheral blood mononuclear cells. The Qiagen DNeasy Blood Extraction Kit was used to extract genomic DNA from the blood cell samples. CDR1 and CDR2 were assigned from the germline V gene as LGHNT and FRNRAP. Including the terminal cysteine and phenylalanine, the CDR3 comprises 15 residues. Solely the CDR3 DNA is kept, with 45 bases framed from the first base. Trimming removed 4 bases from V and 1 base from J; the gene matches leave 5 bases unexplained. To note about this clone: What antigen it recognizes has not been identified. Qualities for individual bases were not recorded, and no much larger clone is one base off.

Receptor libraries were prepared by the immunoSEQ multiplex PCR assay. For the multiplex PCR, a mixture combining 60 forward primers for TCR Vbeta segments and 13 reverse primers for TCR Jbeta segments was used. A multiplex PCR assay on genomic DNA amplified the CDR3 region of rearranged TCR beta genes. The amplified TCR beta libraries were sequenced on the Illumina HiSeq System as 87-base-pair reads. On the authors' methods: A later analysis tallied roughly 80 million unique TCR beta chains across the 640 or so repertoires, and 10 million to 11 million of those chains were shared by two or more donors. Raw reads were error-corrected and collapsed into unique sequences with a nearest-neighbor algorithm that merged closely related sequences to remove PCR and sequencing errors. CDR3 sequences were aligned to IMGT reference sequences to assign V, D and J gene segments. For a sequence to be retained, a match of at least six nucleotides to both a V gene segment and a J gene segment was required. A rearrangement counted as productive if the CDR3 had no stop codons and remained in frame with V and J, and every other rearrangement counted as non-productive. Following IMGT convention, CDR3 was defined as the stretch from the second conserved V-encoded cysteine to the conserved J-encoded phenylalanine. The earlier analysis of around 640 of the donors excluded sequences that lacked an unambiguous match to a single V gene segment. An earlier analysis of several hundred of the donors classified V segments as functional when productive rearrangements were above 56.7% and as segregating when the standard deviation between donors was above 5%. A statistical classification framework was built for diagnosing cytomegalovirus status from the catalog of TCR beta chain sequences. A later analysis assigned V and J genes by comparing TCR nucleotide sequences with IMGT/GENE-DB human TR gene sequences. Using the TCRdist pipeline, a later analysis assigned CDR3 sequences along with most-parsimonious VDJ recombination scenarios. In a later analysis, each TCR beta chain was defined by its CDR3 amino acid sequence together with its V-gene family, and reads lacking a unique V-gene family were excluded. A later analysis removed 550 to 650 highly shared, low-generation-probability nucleotide sequences to deal with suspected cross-contamination and a sequencing artifact. In a later analysis, a clonal expansion index was calculated for each public chain from normalized within-repertoire ranks of inferred template counts. In a later analysis, generation probabilities were computed using a VDJ recombination model fitted to out-of-frame rearrangements, and the results were checked against IGoR. A later analysis scored TCR-TCR, TCR-HLA and TCR-CMV co-occurrence with hypergeometric tests, applying a repertoire-size bias correction to TCR pairs. False discovery rates were estimated in a later analysis by permuting HLA or CMV assignments 20 times. In a later analysis, co-occurring TCRs were grouped using DBSCAN, with TCRdist sequence similarity added in when clustering inside HLA-allele-positive subsets. Co-occurrence clustering excluded repertoires with fewer than 30,000 or more than 120,000 public chains, plus five with anomalous nucleotide sharing. This is the immuneACCESS table as TCRdb keeps it, with only in-frame sequences that have V and J called. A part of the clones is gone; compared with another copy, unresolved V genes explain less than half, and the rest is unexplained. V, J and clone size derive from that table, while D and trimming were established from the DNA sequence. The sample table contains about 41,000 clones; only one count was recorded for more than 65% of them. The ten largest clones take up 2.7% of the sample.

This chain is built from TRBV12-5 and TRBJ2-5; TRBD2 fits 8 bases in the junction. The sequencing sample was made of PBMCs. The receptor was isolated from a man aged 50 to 59 in good health and CMV-seronegative. DNA sequence: TGTGCTAGTGGTTCCCTTAGCGGGGCCCAAGAGACCCAGTACTTC. It encodes CASGSLSGAQETQYF. Supplemented by the reference TRBV12-5 and TRBJ2-5 proteins around the CDR3, the complete variable domain is DARVTQTPRHKVTEMGQEVTMRCQPILGHNTVFWYRQTMMQGLELLAYFRNRAPLDDSGMPKDRFSAEMPDATLATLKIQPSEPRDSAVYFCASGSLSGAQETQYFGPGTRLLVL.